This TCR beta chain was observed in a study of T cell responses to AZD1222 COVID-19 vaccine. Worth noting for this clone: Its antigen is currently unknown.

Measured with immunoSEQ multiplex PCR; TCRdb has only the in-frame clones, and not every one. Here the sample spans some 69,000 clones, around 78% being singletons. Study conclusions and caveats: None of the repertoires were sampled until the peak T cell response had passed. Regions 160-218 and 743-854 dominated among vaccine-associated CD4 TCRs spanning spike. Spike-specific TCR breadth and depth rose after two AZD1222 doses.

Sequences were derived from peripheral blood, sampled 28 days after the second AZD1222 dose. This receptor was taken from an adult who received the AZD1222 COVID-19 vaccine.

CDR3: CASSLQLQETQYF. The CDR3 DNA sequence: TGTGCCAGCAGCTTGCAGCTCCAAGAGACCCAGTACTTC. This chain links TRBV5-5 with TRBJ2-5; D gene ambiguous. The CDR3 runs 13 residues. Trimming removed 1 base at V and 1 base at J, with 5 bases between. CDR1 and CDR2 (germline): SGHKS, YYEKEE (reference sequence). Together with reference TRBV5-5 and TRBJ2-5, the CDR3 gives the full variable domain: DAGVTQSPTHLIKTRGQQVTLRCSPISGHKSVSWYQQVLGQGPQFIFQYYEKEERGRGNFPDRFSARQFPNYSSELNVNALLLGDSALYLCASSLQLQETQYFGPGTRLLVL.